A single sample gave rise to the 22 T cell receptor beta chains below, sequenced in a study of radiotherapy plus CTLA-4 blockade in lung cancer. Only in-frame clones appear in the TCRdb table, and some are missing; sequencing was by immunoSEQ multiplex PCR. The repertoire includes tens of thousands of clones, 79% of them detected once, and 16% sits in the top ten. Specimen: peripheral blood, collected from a patient treated with radiotherapy plus ipilimumab. Receptors originate from a human donor with non-small cell lung cancer that progressed on radiotherapy plus ipilimumab.

The sample holds one count of this clone. The V call is TRBV7-8, the J call TRBJ2-6; a weak D match, TRBD1 (6 bases). V was pared by 5 bases and J by 2 bases, with 19 bases between. Per the germline V gene, CDR1 is SGHVS and CDR2 is FQNEAQ. This CDR3 comprises 18 residues. CDR3 DNA: TGTGCCAGCAGCCCCGAGCCTCTCTACAGGGCTGGGGCCAACGTCCTGACTTTC. This codes for CASSPEPLYRAGANVLTF.

This clone has more than one count but fewer than ten. The chain couples TRBV9 to TRBJ2-5; 10 bases are shared with TRBD1. V was clipped by 4 bases and J by 5 bases; unmatched bases: 8. This CDR3 is built from 15 residues. Per the germline V gene, CDR1 is SGDLS and CDR2 is YYNGEE. The CDR3 loop is CASSPSTGGLETQYF. CDR3 DNA: TGTGCCAGCAGCCCGTCGACAGGGGGCCTGGAGACCCAGTACTTC.

The chain is built from TRBV9 and TRBJ2-2, with D unresolved. From germline, CDR1 is SGDLS and CDR2 YYNGEE. Between the trimmed V and J ends, which lost 4 bases and 5 bases, there was a span of 9 bases. CDR3 length: 13 amino acids. The CDR3 region is CASSPPETGELFF. CDR3 nucleotides: TGTGCCAGCAGCCCCCCAGAGACCGGGGAGCTGTTTTTT.

This chain connects TRBV6-6 to TRBJ2-7; perhaps TRBD2 as D (5 bases). The CDR3 length is 14 residues. V gave up 6 bases and J gave up 2 bases, with 14 bases separating them. Germline-derived CDR1 and CDR2 are MNHNY and SVGAGI (reference sequence). The DNA for the CDR3 is TGTGCCAGCAGCTACACCCGGGGTACCTACGAGCAGTACTTC. Encoded protein: CASSYTRGTYEQYF.

J is TRBJ2-2 and V is TRBV18; possible D gene TRBD1, 5 bases. Per the germline V gene, CDR1 is KGHSH and CDR2 is LQKENI. Trimming removed 6 bases at V and 2 bases at J, with 13 bases between. The CDR3 is 15 amino acids. This chain's CDR3 is CASSRSGANTGELFF. For the CDR3, the DNA is TGTGCCAGCTCCCGGTCTGGGGCCAACACCGGGGAGCTGTTTTTT. The variable domain in full, completed from reference TRBV18 and TRBJ2-2, reads NAGVMQNPRHLVRRRGQEARLRCSPMKGHSHVYWYRQLPEEGLKFMVYLQKENIIDESGMPKERFSAEFPKEGPSILRIQQVVRGDSAAYFCASSRSGANTGELFFGEGSRLTVL.

The CDR3 region is CASSKREGSAKNIQYF. The CDR3 DNA reads as TGTGCCAGCTCAAAACGGGAAGGTTCGGCCAAAAACATTCAGTACTTC. This sequence joins TRBV18 and TRBJ2-4; possibly TRBD2 for D (5 bases). V lost 5 bases to trimming and J lost 1 base, with 15 bases between them. In germline, CDR1 is KGHSH, CDR2 LQKENI. There are 16 residues in the CDR3.

V gene TRBV30 combines with J gene TRBJ1-6; D remains unclear. Looked up from germline, CDR1 is GTSNPN and CDR2 is SVGIG (reference sequence). The CDR3 is 15 residues long. V lost 0 bases and J 2 bases, leaving 8 bases between the germline ends. CDR3 coding DNA: TGTGCCTGGAGTGTCTCCGGGACCTATAATTCACCCCTCCACTTT. It is translated as CAWSVSGTYNSPLHF.

CDR3: CASGQTGTGNTIYF. The CDR3 DNA is TGTGCCAGCGGTCAGACAGGGACTGGAAACACCATATATTTT. The rearrangement uses TRBV2 and TRBJ1-3; 7 bases map to TRBD1. This CDR3 has 14 amino acids. CDR1 and CDR2 from the germline V gene are SNHLY and FYNNEI. The V and J ends lost 8 bases and 2 bases, in that order; junction bases with no gene match: 6.

This sequence joins TRBV30 and TRBJ1-1; TRBD1 matches 8 bases. Germline values: CDR1 GTSNPN, CDR2 SVGIG (reference sequence). The V segment lost 1 base and the J segment 5 bases; nucleotides outside the gene matches: 9. The CDR3 has 15 amino acids. In nucleotides, the CDR3 is TGTGCCTGGAGTGCACAGCTGACAGGGGAGACTGAAGCTTTCTTT. It specifies CAWSAQLTGETEAFF. The full variable domain, its missing parts supplied by reference TRBV30 and TRBJ1-1, is SQTIHQWPATLVQPVGSPLSLECTVEGTSNPNLYWYRQAAGRGLQLLFYSVGIGQISSEVPQNLSASRPQDRQFILSSKKLLLSDSGFYLCAWSAQLTGETEAFFGQGTRLTVV.

The chain is built from TRBV4-3 and TRBJ2-7, with D unresolved. This CDR3 is 14 amino acids long. Germline V gives CDR1 LGHNA, CDR2 YSLEER. V gave up 5 bases and J gave up 0 bases, with 11 bases separating them. CDR3 nucleotides: TGCGCCAGCAGCGACCAACTGAGCTCCTACGAGCAGTACTTC. As protein: CASSDQLSSYEQYF.

The rearrangement joins TRBV7-2 to TRBJ2-7; D is uncertain. The V and J ends lost 5 bases and 3 bases respectively, with 8 bases between them. The CDR3 is made up of 12 amino acids. CDR1 SGHTA and CDR2 FQGNSA come from the germline V gene. The DNA for the CDR3 is TGTGCCAGCAGCCGCTACGGCTACGAGCAGTACTTC. It codes for CASSRYGYEQYF.

The CDR3 bases are TGCGCCAGCAGCCAAGATAGGGGGGTCACTGAAGCTTTCTTT. Translated: CASSQDRGVTEAFF. The gene calls are TRBV4-1 and TRBJ1-1, with D tentatively TRBD1 (6 bases). This CDR3 has 14 residues. The germline V gene has CDR1 MGHRA and CDR2 YSYEKL. Trimming removed 0 bases from V and 4 bases from J, with 9 bases in between.

For the CDR3, the DNA is TGTGCCAGCAGTCCCGCCCTGGGCAGTGGCTACGAGCAGTACTTC. It codes for CASSPALGSGYEQYF. The chain carries TRBV28 and TRBJ2-7; no clear D. Germline lookup yields CDR1 MDHEN and CDR2 SYDVKM. This CDR3 is built from 15 residues. Trimming left V 5 bases short and J 3 bases short, with 17 bases between.

The chain uses TRBV6-5 and TRBJ2-1; 11 positions agree with TRBD1. CDR1 is MNHEY and CDR2 is SVGAGI in the germline V gene. This CDR3 has 15 residues. V trimming: 6 bases; J trimming: 6 bases; junction bases outside the gene matches: 7. CDR3 bases: TGTGCCAGCAGGGAGGGGACAGGGGGGCGCAATGAGCAGTTCTTC. Encoded protein: CASREGTGGRNEQFF.

The chain links TRBV28 to TRBJ2-3; D is ambiguous. The CDR3 is 14 amino acids. Germline CDR1 reads MDHEN; CDR2 reads SYDVKM. V dropped 6 bases and J dropped 6 bases, with 16 bases sitting between them. CDR3 sequence reads: CASRPRRLADTQYF. CDR3 DNA sequence: TGTGCCAGCAGACCCCGGCGACTTGCTGATACGCAGTATTTT.

The V call is TRBV7-9, the J call TRBJ2-2; D may be TRBD1 or TRBD2 (6 bases each). CDR1 is SEHNR and CDR2 is FQNEAQ in the germline V gene (reference sequence). Trimming cost V 4 bases and J 3 bases, with 12 bases left between them. The CDR3 runs 15 residues. As DNA, the CDR3 is TGTGCCAGCAGCTCCTTCGGGGGCTACACCGGGGAGCTGTTTTTT. Amino acid sequence: CASSSFGGYTGELFF. The complete variable domain, with remaining parts taken from reference TRBV7-9 and TRBJ2-2, reads DTGVSQNPRHKITKRGQNVTFRCDPISEHNRLYWYRQTLGQGPEFLTYFQNEAQLEKSRLLSDRFSAERPKGSFSTLEIQRTEQGDSAMYLCASSSFGGYTGELFFGEGSRLTVL.

The chain carries TRBV6-5 and TRBJ2-7; no clear D gene. Germline V gene sequence: CDR1 MNHEY, CDR2 SVGAGI. This CDR3 spans 14 amino acids. V lost 3 bases and J 0 bases, leaving 9 bases between the germline ends. CDR3 in amino acids: CASSYNADSYEQYF. The CDR3 DNA is TGTGCCAGCAGTTATAACGCAGACTCCTACGAGCAGTACTTC.

The chain uses TRBV18 and TRBJ1-3; weak D call: TRBD1 (5 bases). This CDR3 has 16 amino acids. Trimming left V 0 bases short and J 0 bases short, with 9 bases between. Germline CDR1 reads KGHSH; CDR2 reads LQKENI. CDR3 sequence reads: CASSPPGGSSGNTIYF. In DNA form, the CDR3 reads TGTGCCAGCTCACCACCGGGGGGGAGCTCTGGAAACACCATATATTTT.

This clone was detected only once. The chain has TRBV2 and TRBJ2-3; no clear D gene. Trimming removed 3 bases at V and 6 bases at J, with 7 bases between. The CDR3 is 12 amino acids. Germline V gives CDR1 SNHLY, CDR2 FYNNEI. This CDR3 is CASSDLADTQYF. As DNA, the CDR3 is TGTGCCAGCAGTGATTTGGCGGATACGCAGTATTTT.

The chain employs TRBV18 and TRBJ2-1; D assignment may be TRBD1 or TRBD2 (5 bases each). This CDR3 region has 16 residues. Germline values: CDR1 KGHSH, CDR2 LQKENI. V dropped 6 bases and J dropped 6 bases, with 21 bases sitting between them. As DNA, the CDR3 is TGTGCCAGCTCGCTAATCGACTCTATAGGGACCAATGAGCAGTTCTTC. This encodes CASSLIDSIGTNEQFF. Combining the CDR3 with reference TRBV18 and TRBJ2-1 gives the whole variable domain NAGVMQNPRHLVRRRGQEARLRCSPMKGHSHVYWYRQLPEEGLKFMVYLQKENIIDESGMPKERFSAEFPKEGPSILRIQQVVRGDSAAYFCASSLIDSIGTNEQFFGPGTRLTVL.

The gene calls are TRBV21-1 and TRBJ1-2; TRBD1 is taken as the D call from the table, unchecked against the DNA. TRBV21-1 is termed a pseudogene. The CDR3 is 19 residues long. CDR3 DNA: TGTGCCAGCAGCAAATACTCATATGCCCGGACAGATAGGCGCTATGGCTACACCTTC. This codes for CASSKYSYARTDRRYGYTF.

The chain is built from TRBV7-9 and TRBJ2-1; the D is unclear. V was shortened by 10 bases and J by 4 bases, with 20 bases between the two germline ends. There are 15 residues in the CDR3. Germline V gene sequence: CDR1 SEHNR, CDR2 FQNEAQ (reference sequence). The CDR3 DNA reads TGTGCCACCACTGATTCGAGGAGCGCTTACAATGAGCAGTTCTTC. It translates to CATTDSRSAYNEQFF.